This T cell receptor (beta chain) was documented in a study of T-cell reconstitution after alpha-beta-depleted transplantation in children. This CDR3 is 13 amino acids long. CDR1 is SNHLY and CDR2 is FYNNEI in the germline V gene. J gave up 0 bases and V 7 bases, and 2 bases lay outside the gene matches. TCRbeta library preparation incorporated unique molecular identifiers. A single record per CDR3 protein comes from TCRdb applying MiXCR to the PCR reads. The table includes a few hundred thousand distinct CDR3 sequences, 10% to 15% detected once. Note on this clonotype: The antigen is undetermined.

Regarding the study as a whole: T-cell numbers and diversity, one year after transplant, stemmed largely from T cells that were newly produced.

The rearrangement uses TRBV2 and TRBJ1-1, with 7 bases that match TRBD1. This clonotype was sampled from a male patient aged 5 to 17 who had a stem cell transplant for acute myeloid leukemia, so the T cells may come from the graft donor. The source material was PBMCs, mostly from graft donor cells, sampled 360 days after TCRalphabeta/CD19-depleted stem cell transplant. The CDR3 DNA sequence: TGTGCCAGCATGGGACAGCTGAACACTGAAGCTTTCTTT. This encodes CASMGQLNTEAFF.